The 32 T cell receptor beta chains in this list originate from one sample, sequenced in a study of Graves' ophthalmopathy and Graves' hyperthyroidism. Investigators amplified TCR beta CDR3 regions from RNA transcripts. A first-round RT-PCR used HTBI primers, followed by a second-round multiplex PCR. TCRdb reprocessed the multiplex PCR reads with MiXCR, giving one entry per CDR3 protein. The sample lists more than 550,000 distinct CDR3 sequences, about 40% seen once, with over 2.5% in the top ten. The sequenced material came from peripheral blood. Receptors were obtained from an adult man with Graves' ophthalmopathy.

Many counts were recorded for this clonotype. J is TRBJ1-6 and V is TRBV7-2; D perhaps matches TRBD1 (5 bases). CDR1 is SGHTA, CDR2 FQGNSA, per germline. The V end was cut by 6 bases, the J end by 7 bases, with 7 bases between. The CDR3 has 12 amino acids. CDR3 residues: CASSRQNSPLHF. DNA for the CDR3: TGTGCCAGCAGTCGACAGAATTCACCCCTCCACTTT.

This clonotype was observed a few times. The gene calls are TRBV4-1 and TRBJ1-2; a possible D gene is TRBD1 (5 bases). The CDR3 contains 16 residues. Germline V gives CDR1 MGHRA, CDR2 YSYEKL. Trimming removed 0 bases at V and 5 bases at J, with 16 bases between. CDR3 nucleotide sequence: TGCGCCAGCAGCCAAGAGGGACCCGAGAGGATGTATGGCTACACCTTC. The encoded protein is CASSQEGPERMYGYTF.

The rearrangement uses TRBV7-9 and TRBJ1-6; the D is unclear. V lost 6 bases and J lost 0, with 12 bases in between. Germline values: CDR1 SEHNR, CDR2 FQNEAQ (reference sequence). The CDR3 contains 16 residues. This CDR3 reads CASSLSPSSYNSPLHF. DNA for the CDR3: TGTGCCAGCAGTTTGTCCCCGAGCTCCTATAATTCACCCCTCCACTTT.

This clonotype was recorded a few times. The chain employs TRBV6-1 and TRBJ1-6; a weak D match, TRBD1 (6 bases). Germline CDR1 MNHNS, CDR2 SASEGT. CDR3 length: 15 amino acids. V lost 5 bases and J 6 bases, leaving 14 bases between the germline ends. The CDR3 region has the DNA TGTGCCAGCAGTTACAGGGACCGACGTAATTCACCCCTCCACTTT. Protein product: CASSYRDRRNSPLHF.

The rearrangement joins TRBV7-2 to TRBJ2-5, with a tentative D call TRBD1 (5 bases). The germline CDR1 and CDR2 sequences are SGHTA and FQGNSA. This CDR3 has 12 amino acids. The ends were cut back, 2 bases at V and 7 bases at J, with 8 bases in the middle. The CDR3 DNA is TGTGCCAGCAGCTTACGGCAGGGGACCCAGTACTTC. Protein: CASSLRQGTQYF.

In this sample, this clonotype turned up many times. The CDR3 reads CSSREGVVNTEAFF. The DNA of the CDR3 is TGCAGTTCGCGGGAGGGGGTAGTGAACACTGAAGCTTTCTTT. The chain uses TRBV20-1 and TRBJ1-1, with D possibly matching TRBD1 (6 bases). The CDR3 spans 14 residues. Between the trimmed V and J ends, which lost 8 bases and 0 bases, there was a span of 16 bases. From germline, CDR1 is DFQATT and CDR2 SNEGSKA (reference sequence).

This clonotype has only a few counts. This chain connects TRBV19 to TRBJ2-2; D call uncertain. Looked up from germline, CDR1 is LNHDA and CDR2 is SQIVND (reference sequence). Trimming removed 4 bases from V and 6 bases from J, with 6 bases in between. This CDR3 contains 12 residues. CDR3 residues: CASSTGPGELFF. The DNA for the CDR3 is TGTGCCAGTAGTACGGGCCCCGGGGAGCTGTTTTTT.

This clonotype was observed many times. The V call is TRBV19, the J call TRBJ1-1, with TRBD1 matching 7 bases. Germline CDR1 is LNHDA and CDR2 is SQIVND (reference sequence). The CDR3 totals 16 residues. J lost 0 bases, V lost 5 bases, and 9 bases had no gene match. The CDR3: CASSPRTGAMNTEAFF. CDR3 nucleotide sequence: TGTGCCAGTAGTCCCCGGACAGGAGCTATGAACACTGAAGCTTTCTTT.

With regard to this clonotype: One end of the junction varies from germline; a read error may be responsible. The chain carries TRBV7-8 and TRBJ2-5; maybe TRBD2 (5 bases). The germline CDR1 and CDR2 sequences are SGHVS and FQNEAQ. CDR3 size: 15 residues. CDR3 in amino acids: CASSLASRVEETLYF. The CDR3 region has the DNA TGTGCCAGCAGCTTAGCTTCGCGGGTGGAGGAGACCCTGTACTTC.

This clonotype was seen more than once but under ten times. The CDR3 spells CASSPGQGRNYGYTF. The DNA of the CDR3 is TGTGCCAGCAGCCCGGGACAGGGCCGGAACTATGGCTACACCTTC. This chain uses TRBV7-2 with TRBJ1-2; the match to TRBD1 covers 9 bases. Per germline, CDR1 SGHTA and CDR2 FQGNSA. The CDR3 sequence is 15 residues long. The ends lost 5 bases at V and 2 bases at J; junction bases unmatched: 6.

With respect to this clonotype: The junction differs from germline at one of its ends, possibly a read error. V usage is TRBV20-1 and J usage is TRBJ2-7, with 12 bases identical to TRBD1. CDR1 and CDR2 (germline): DFQATT, SNEGSKA (reference sequence). This CDR3 is built from 14 residues. The CDR3 is CSAAGTGGPYGQYF. The DNA for the CDR3 is TGCAGTGCTGCCGGGACAGGGGGCCCCTACGGGCAGTACTTC.

The chain employs TRBV5-1 and TRBJ2-5; 8 bases align to TRBD1. CDR1 is SGHRS, CDR2 YFSETQ, per germline. The CDR3 runs 17 residues. J gave up 7 bases and V 0 bases, and 14 bases lay outside the gene matches. CDR3 region: CASSLAGDRTTGRTQYF. The CDR3 nucleotides read TGCGCCAGCAGCTTGGCGGGGGACAGGACCACCGGGAGGACCCAGTACTTC.

This clonotype was seen many times. The gene calls are TRBV5-8 and TRBJ1-3; TRBD1 matches at 7 bases. This CDR3 spans 14 amino acids. CDR1 and CDR2 from the germline V gene are SGHTS and YDEGEE. Trimming cost V 4 bases and J 4 bases; bases outside gene matches: 5. The chain's CDR3 is CASSRRGSGNTIYF. CDR3 DNA: TGTGCCAGCAGCCGCAGGGGGTCCGGAAACACCATATATTTT.

This clonotype showed up just a few times. This chain links TRBV10-3 with TRBJ2-5; D not certain. The J call is in doubt because the DNA end fits TRBJ2-1 better. The CDR3 extends over 11 amino acids. CDR1 and CDR2 from the germline V gene are ENHRY and SYGVKD. The CDR3 protein is CAISPSIEQFF. The CDR3 DNA is TGTGCCATCAGCCCATCCATTGAGCAGTTCTTC.

This clonotype was counted only a few times. The gene calls are TRBV6-5 and TRBJ1-1; D is possibly TRBD1 (5 bases). Germline lookup yields CDR1 MNHEY and CDR2 SVGAGI. The CDR3 totals 15 residues. Trimming left V 6 bases short and J 3 bases short, with 17 bases between. CDR3 nucleotide sequence: TGTGCCAGCAGCCGCCGTCGCGGGGGGGACACTGAAGCTTTCTTT. Encoded protein: CASSRRRGGDTEAFF.

V and J are TRBV27 and TRBJ1-1; tentative D call: TRBD1 (5 bases). The CDR3 loop spans 11 amino acids. Germline V gene sequence: CDR1 MNHEY, CDR2 SMNVEV (reference sequence). Trimming left V 11 bases short and J 11 bases short, with 18 bases between. The CDR3 DNA sequence: TGTGCCTCCTCCTCGGGGGTGGGTGCTTTCTTT. It specifies CASSSGVGAFF.

As concerns this clonotype: One end of the junction is discordant with germline, which a read error may explain. The J gene is TRBJ2-5, the V gene TRBV10-3; 8 nucleotides agree with TRBD1. The germline V gene encodes CDR1 ENHRY and CDR2 SYGVKD. The CDR3 sequence is 14 residues long. The CDR3 spells CASSSLTGVETQYF. In DNA form, the CDR3 reads TGTGCCAGCAGTTCTTTGACAGGGGTAGAGACCCAGTACTTC.

V and J are TRBV3-1 and TRBJ2-7, with 7 bases fitting TRBD2. The germline V gene encodes CDR1 LGHDT and CDR2 YNNKEL (reference sequence). The J segment lost 3 bases and the V segment lost 5 bases, leaving 13 bases of the junction unmatched. This CDR3 contains 16 residues. DNA of the CDR3: TGTGCCAGCAGCTACTGGCGACTAGCAAATGACTACGAGCAGTACTTC. Its translation is CASSYWRLANDYEQYF.

This clonotype was recorded many times. The chain links TRBV7-9 to TRBJ2-7; 8 bases are a match to TRBD2. Losses at the gene ends were 5 bases for V and 0 bases for J; bases not matched to a gene: 9. Germline loops: CDR1 SEHNR, CDR2 FQNEAQ (reference sequence). The CDR3 extends over 16 amino acids. The CDR3, as DNA: TGTGCCAGCAGCGGCCCACCGACTAGCGACTCCTACGAGCAGTACTTC. Amino acid sequence: CASSGPPTSDSYEQYF. The entire variable domain, with the rest obtained from reference TRBV7-9 and TRBJ2-7, is as follows: DTGVSQNPRHKITKRGQNVTFRCDPISEHNRLYWYRQTLGQGPEFLTYFQNEAQLEKSRLLSDRFSAERPKGSFSTLEIQRTEQGDSAMYLCASSGPPTSDSYEQYFGPGTRLTVT.

This rearrangement joins TRBV20-1 to TRBJ2-5; possible D gene TRBD1, 8 bases. This CDR3 has 13 residues. Germline values: CDR1 DFQATT, CDR2 SNEGSKA (reference sequence). The V end was cut by 8 bases, the J end by 4 bases, with 17 bases between. The DNA of the CDR3 is TGCAGTACTACAGGGGGGGCCGGAGAGACCCAGTACTTC. Its protein product is CSTTGGAGETQYF.

This sequence joins TRBV25-1 and TRBJ2-7, with 7 positions matching TRBD1. The CDR3 is 14 residues long. Germline CDR1 MGHDK, CDR2 SYGVNS. The DNA of the CDR3 is TGTGCTAGATCTGGGAGACAGGGTCCCCACGAGCAGTACTTC. Its translation is CARSGRQGPHEQYF.

Concerning this clonotype itself: A much larger clonotype is one base distant, so this may be a read error. The chain combines TRBV9 with TRBJ2-6; 10 positions agree with TRBD1. The CDR3 spans 16 residues. Germline V gene data show CDR1 as SGDLS and CDR2 as YYNGEE. This chain's CDR3 is CASSVVPGTGANVPTF. Here the CDR3 DNA reads TGTGCCAGCAGCGTAGTTCCAGGGACAGGGGCCAACGTCCCGACTTTC.

As concerns this clonotype: With a much larger clone just one base away, this may be a read error. This chain connects TRBV5-1 to TRBJ2-7; D unclear. The CDR3 totals 15 residues. The V end lost 6 bases, the J end lost 4 bases, and 20 bases lay between the germline ends. CDR1 is SGHRS, CDR2 YFSETQ, per germline. The CDR3 here is CASNGPLFKSYEQYF. The CDR3 DNA follows: TGCGCCAGCAACGGTCCGCTGTTTAAGTCGTACGAGCAGTACTTC.

This clonotype was picked up many times. The chain carries TRBV7-9 and TRBJ2-5; 12 nucleotides agree with TRBD1. CDR1 SEHNR and CDR2 FQNEAQ come from the germline V gene (reference sequence). V gave up 4 bases and J gave up 5 bases; unmatched junction bases: 11. The CDR3 is 17 residues long. The CDR3 here is CASSSRDRGLFGETQYF. CDR3 DNA: TGTGCCAGCAGCTCCCGGGACAGGGGGCTTTTCGGGGAGACCCAGTACTTC.

This clonotype has just a few counts. This chain connects TRBV6-4 to TRBJ2-2, with 8 bases fitting TRBD1. The CDR3 runs to 14 residues. V lost 7 bases, J lost 5 bases, and 6 bases stayed unmatched. Per the germline V gene, CDR1 is MRHNA and CDR2 is SNTAGT. The CDR3 is CASNPTGVTGELFF. The DNA for the CDR3 is TGTGCCAGCAACCCGACAGGGGTAACCGGGGAGCTGTTTTTT.

As to this clonotype: The junction shows a germline mismatch at one end, possibly a read error. As DNA, the CDR3 is TGTGCCACCAGTGGTCCGACAGGGAGGGCCGGGGAGCCGTTTTTT. It encodes CATSGPTGRAGEPFF. V usage is TRBV24-1 and J usage is TRBJ2-2, with D perhaps being TRBD1 or TRBD2 (7 bases each). The CDR3 runs 15 residues. The germline CDR1 and CDR2 sequences are KGHDR and SFDVKD.

The gene calls are TRBV20-1 and TRBJ1-5; no firm D call. CDR3 length: 15 residues. From germline, CDR1 is DFQATT and CDR2 SNEGSKA (reference sequence). Trimming pared 8 bases from V and 0 bases from J, leaving 17 bases between. The CDR3 coding sequence is TGCAGTTTAAAGGCGCGGGGAGTTAGCAATCAGCCCCAGCATTTT. Translation gives CSLKARGVSNQPQHF.

This clonotype has at least ten counts. V gene TRBV2 combines with J gene TRBJ1-5; D is unclear. V lost 6 bases and J 0 bases, leaving 9 bases between the germline ends. The germline V gene encodes CDR1 SNHLY and CDR2 FYNNEI. The CDR3 sequence is 14 residues long. DNA of the CDR3: TGTGCCAGCAGGGATAGACTTAGCAATCAGCCCCAGCATTTT. As protein: CASRDRLSNQPQHF.

This clonotype was observed many times. This chain uses TRBV3-1 with TRBJ1-1, with no clear D. V shed 1 base and J shed 1 base, with 7 bases lying between them. The CDR3 spans 14 residues. Germline V gene lookup returns CDR1 LGHDT and CDR2 YNNKEL (reference sequence). The CDR3 nucleotides are TGTGCCAGCAGCCAAGTTGGGTGGAACACTGAAGCTTTCTTT. Translated, it gives CASSQVGWNTEAFF. Filled out from reference TRBV3-1 and TRBJ1-1, the complete variable domain reads DTAVSQTPKYLVTQMGNDKSIKCEQNLGHDTMYWYKQDSKKFLKIMFSYNNKELIINETVPNRFSPKSPDKAHLNLHINSLELGDSAVYFCASSQVGWNTEAFFGQGTRLTVV.

The table lists this clonotype with a count of one. The chain is built from TRBV20-1 and TRBJ2-5; D is possibly TRBD2 (5 bases). CDR3 size: 14 residues. The V and J ends lost 2 bases and 4 bases respectively, with 14 bases between them. Germline CDR1 reads DFQATT; CDR2 reads SNEGSKA (reference sequence). The CDR3 sequence: CSARSGVSSETQYF. As DNA, the CDR3 is TGCAGTGCTAGATCCGGGGTCAGCTCAGAGACCCAGTACTTC.

The genes are TRBV5-1 and TRBJ2-7; 7 bases are a match to TRBD2. This CDR3 region has 15 residues. The germline V gene encodes CDR1 SGHRS and CDR2 YFSETQ. The V and J ends lost 3 bases and 4 bases, in that order; junction bases with no gene match: 10. The CDR3 nucleotides are TGCGCCAGCAGCTGGGGGGGAGACTTCCCTTACGAGCAGTACTTC. This translates into CASSWGGDFPYEQYF.

This clonotype came up many times. The chain links TRBV19 to TRBJ1-5, with TRBD1 matching over 10 bases. Germline V lookup: CDR1 LNHDA, CDR2 SQIVND (reference sequence). CDR3 length: 15 amino acids. With 10 bases clipped from V and 3 bases from J, the junction kept 9 bases outside the gene matches. The CDR3, as DNA: TGTGCCACCAATTCCGGGACAGGGGTCAATCAGCCCCAGCATTTT. Translated: CATNSGTGVNQPQHF.